This TCR beta chain appears in the sequencing data of a study of shared clonotypes between healthy human individuals. From germline, CDR1 is MNHEY and CDR2 SMNVEV (reference sequence). Trimming pared 0 bases from V and 0 bases from J, leaving 9 bases between. CDR3 length: 15 amino acids. Repertoires were generated with immunoSEQ multiplex PCR, while TCRdb's copy carries only in-frame clones and drops some. The data contain approximately 2.4 million clones, almost 96% of them seen just once; the ten biggest clones take up over 0.1%. The TCR comes from a man aged 18 to 29 in good health. The specimen sequenced was naive CD4+ T cells sorted from blood. The subset was: CD45RA+ positively selected. The chain uses TRBV27 and TRBJ2-7; D is undetermined. Here the CDR3 DNA reads TGTGCCAGCAGTTTATCGACGACGGCCTCCTACGAGCAGTACTTC. Translating it yields CASSLSTTASYEQYF.